Included here is one TCR beta chain sequence, with context. Original processing methods: Amplification of reference gene primers provided the estimated nucleated cell counts. Profiled with immunoSEQ multiplex PCR; TCRdb holds only in-frame clones, not every one. For V, J and clone size, that table is used; D and trimming come from the DNA. The repertoire holds approximately 360,000 clones, with roughly 87% as singletons. These data originate in a study of blood T cell repertoires in COVID-19. Study details: Donors in the United States, Italy and Spain gave samples during acute or convalescent COVID-19.

Enrollees, roughly 18 to 89 years old, lived in 24 US areas. Grouping used clinical history reported by participants in a survey and questionnaire. The sequenced sample consisted of PBMCs or T cells enriched from blood (not recorded which). This sequence was found in a woman in her forties or fifties who had recovered from COVID-19.

This CDR3 is CAIRDTDPEAFF. The CDR3 bases are TGTGCCATCCGGGACACCGACCCAGAAGCTTTCTTT. V is TRBV10-3 and J is TRBJ1-1, with D possibly matching TRBD1 (6 bases). Trimming took off 8 bases at V and 8 bases at J, with 15 bases between the two ends. The germline gives CDR1 ENHRY, CDR2 SYGVKD. The CDR3 contains 12 residues.